This T cell receptor beta chain is drawn from a study of T cells after posttransplantation cyclophosphamide. Notes on the study in general: Skin or GI-infiltrating T cells shared few TRB sequences with blood. Donor CD8+ memory clones often dominated recipient blood repertoires at later times.

About this clone itself: The antigen is undetermined.

Treatment was busulfan-fludarabine conditioning, a marrow graft, and cyclophosphamide on days +3 and +4. Sequencing used immunoSEQ multiplex PCR; TCRdb keeps in-frame clones, though not all of them. The sample holds about 4,000 clones, 83% seen once. V dropped 2 bases and J dropped 1 base, with 11 bases sitting between them. Germline CDR1 reads SGHVS; CDR2 reads FQNEAQ. The CDR3 has 15 amino acids. This sample comprised CD4+ T cells sorted from blood, obtained around 250 days after a stem cell transplant with posttransplant cyclophosphamide. The source of this sequence is a young adult male patient who received an allogeneic stem cell transplant from a related donor, was CMV-positive, and had no GVHD. A subset of T cells may come from the graft donor. The rearrangement joins TRBV7-8 to TRBJ1-1; D is perhaps TRBD1 (6 bases). In DNA form, the CDR3 reads TGTGCCAGCAGCTTATATGGGGGCTCGAACACTGAAGCTTTCTTT. This sequence encodes CASSLYGGSNTEAFF.